This T cell receptor (beta chain) was recovered during a study of CD8 T cells in ankylosing spondylitis. Study conclusions and caveats: Earlier authors reported some of these motif variants in reactive arthritis synovial fluid and blood. According to the report, clones linked to the disease were significantly enriched in matched synovial fluid samples taken from ankylosing spondylitis patients. In peripheral blood, disease-linked CD8+ clones occurred at relatively low frequencies.

V lost 3 bases and J lost 4; bases outside the gene matches: 3. The germline V gene has CDR1 SGHDT and CDR2 YYEEEE. This CDR3 is built from 13 residues. Quantitative barcoded 5'-RACE was used to prepare TCR beta libraries. Each CDR3 protein is one row after TCRdb ran MiXCR on the 5' RACE reads. In the table there are some 54,000 distinct CDR3 sequences, roughly 7.3% of which are singletons. This clonotype was detected ten times or more. What it recognizes is unknown. The genes are TRBV5-6 and TRBJ2-5; 7 bases align to TRBD2. This clonotype originated in a female donor with ankylosing spondylitis or in good health (not recorded which). The sequenced material came from blood, either unsorted or a sorted T cell fraction (not recorded which). CDR3 protein: CASSSGLTETQYF. The DNA for the CDR3 is TGTGCCAGCAGCTCGGGACTAACAGAGACCCAGTACTTC. Full variable domain (outside the CDR3, taken from reference TRBV5-6 and TRBJ2-5): DAGVTQSPTHLIKTRGQQVTLRCSPKSGHDTVSWYQQALGQGPQFIFQYYEEEERQRGNFPDRFSGHQFPNYSSELNVNALLLGDSALYLCASSSGLTETQYFGPGTRLLVL.